Below are 28 T cell receptor beta chains sequenced from a single sample in a study of multiple sclerosis patients with progressive multifocal leukoencephalopathy. Regarding time point: time of PML onset. Using immunoSEQ multiplex PCR, the repertoire was profiled, and TCRdb retains in-frame clones only, with some absent. Among under 35,000 clones listed, around 90% were seen once. This sample comprised PBMCs, obtained from a patient treated with natalizumab. The receptors derive from a woman aged 40 to 49 with progressive multifocal leukoencephalopathy.

The table lists this clone with a few counts. CDR3 sequence (DNA): TGTGCCAGCAGAGTCGGACAGGGCTACGAGCAGTACTTC. Translating gives CASRVGQGYEQYF. The rearrangement links TRBV7-9 to TRBJ2-7; 8 nucleotides line up with TRBD1. V trimming: 6 bases; J trimming: 3 bases; junction bases outside the gene matches: 4. This CDR3 contains 13 residues. Germline assignment: CDR1 SEHNR and CDR2 FQNEAQ (reference sequence).

This rearrangement joins TRBV7-2 to TRBJ1-2; D is perhaps TRBD1 (5 bases). The CDR3 loop spans 13 amino acids. V gave up 5 bases and J gave up 8 bases, with 15 bases separating them. Germline CDR1 reads SGHTA; CDR2 reads FQGNSA. The CDR3 spells CASSPHTGSGYTF. The CDR3 DNA is TGTGCCAGCAGCCCCCATACAGGATCGGGCTACACCTTC.

This clone has a handful of counts. J is TRBJ1-2 and V is TRBV11-2; weak D call: TRBD1 (5 bases). Germline V gene data show CDR1 as SGHAT and CDR2 as FQNNGV. Trimming cost V 0 bases and J 4 bases, with 12 bases left between them. CDR3 length equals 15 residues. The CDR3 reads CASSLDSTGLYGYTF. The CDR3 nucleotides are TGTGCCAGCAGCTTAGATTCCACAGGCCTCTATGGCTACACCTTC.

The chain employs TRBV7-2 and TRBJ1-2; D is uncertain. CDR3 length: 13 amino acids. The V end was cut by 5 bases, the J end by 3 bases, with 10 bases between. Germline-derived CDR1 and CDR2 are SGHTA and FQGNSA. The CDR3 DNA reads as TGTGCCAGCAGCCCCCATGAGGACTATGGCTACACCTTC. Protein sequence: CASSPHEDYGYTF.

V usage is TRBV6-5 and J usage is TRBJ1-1; D ambiguous. Germline V lookup: CDR1 MNHEY, CDR2 SVGAGI. The CDR3 has 12 amino acids. V lost 4 bases, J lost 5 bases, and 8 bases lay in between. The CDR3 sequence: CASSFSSTEAFF. DNA of the CDR3: TGTGCCAGCAGTTTCAGTTCTACTGAAGCTTTCTTT.

The gene calls are TRBV7-2 and TRBJ1-2; maybe TRBD1 (5 bases). Germline V lookup: CDR1 SGHTA, CDR2 FQGNSA. The CDR3 runs 16 residues. V was cut by 1 base and J by 2 bases, with 14 bases left in between. CDR3 in DNA: TGTGCCAGCAGCTTAGACTTGGGACGGAAAAACTATGGCTACACCTTC. This encodes CASSLDLGRKNYGYTF.

The V and J genes are TRBV9 and TRBJ2-1; D may be TRBD1 or TRBD2 (7 bases each). V was pared by 10 bases and J by 0 bases, with 23 bases between. From germline, CDR1 is SGDLS and CDR2 YYNGEE. CDR3 length equals 17 residues. CDR3 nucleotides: TGTGCCGGACCCCGTGGGAGGGGGCCCTCCTCCTACAATGAGCAGTTCTTC. It codes for CAGPRGRGPSSYNEQFF.

V gene TRBV27 combines with J gene TRBJ2-7; TRBD1 might be the D (5 bases). The V gene's germline CDR1 is MNHEY and CDR2 SMNVEV (reference sequence). The CDR3 covers 15 residues. The V and J ends lost 2 bases and 2 bases respectively, with 13 bases between them. For the CDR3, the DNA is TGTGCCAGCAGTTTACAGGGCCTTCGCCCCTACGAGCAGTACTTC. Amino acid sequence: CASSLQGLRPYEQYF.

The V and J genes are TRBV12-5 and TRBJ1-3, with 7 positions matching TRBD1. The CDR3 loop spans 18 amino acids. Trimming removed 4 bases from V and 0 bases from J; junction bases left unmatched: 12. Germline V gene sequence: CDR1 LGHNT, CDR2 FRNRAP. CDR3 sequence reads: CASGSHRPKGASGNTIYF. For the CDR3, the DNA is TGTGCTAGTGGTTCCCATCGTCCGAAGGGGGCCTCTGGAAACACCATATATTTT. Together with reference TRBV12-5 and TRBJ1-3, the CDR3 gives the full variable domain: DARVTQTPRHKVTEMGQEVTMRCQPILGHNTVFWYRQTMMQGLELLAYFRNRAPLDDSGMPKDRFSAEMPDATLATLKIQPSEPRDSAVYFCASGSHRPKGASGNTIYFGEGSWLTVV.

This clone was observed a single time. This chain joins TRBV5-4 and TRBJ1-2, with 7 bases lining up with TRBD1. Germline assignment: CDR1 SGHNT and CDR2 YYREEE (reference sequence). This CDR3 is built from 13 residues. With 3 bases clipped from V and 6 bases from J, the junction kept 5 bases outside the gene matches. CDR3 sequence: CASSYDRAHGYTF. CDR3 bases: TGTGCCAGCAGCTATGACAGGGCACATGGCTACACCTTC. Complete variable domain (other parts from reference TRBV5-4 and TRBJ1-2): ETGVTQSPTHLIKTRGQQVTLRCSSQSGHNTVSWYQQALGQGPQFIFQYYREEENGRGNFPPRFSGLQFPNYSSELNVNALELDDSALYLCASSYDRAHGYTFGSGTRLTVV.

This rearrangement joins TRBV5-8 to TRBJ2-5; TRBD2 matches 7 bases. The germline V gene encodes CDR1 SGHTS and CDR2 YDEGEE. This CDR3 contains 17 residues. Losses at the gene ends were 4 bases for V and 5 bases for J; bases not matched to a gene: 17. The CDR3 here is CASSARAWRAGGETQYF. The CDR3 DNA sequence: TGTGCCAGCAGCGCAAGGGCCTGGAGGGCCGGGGGGGAGACCCAGTACTTC.

This chain links TRBV5-6 with TRBJ1-1; no reliable D call. Deletions cut 0 bases from V and 0 bases from J, with 9 bases between. Per germline, CDR1 SGHDT and CDR2 YYEEEE. CDR3 size: 15 residues. The CDR3 is CASSLVTQLNTEAFF. The CDR3 DNA reads TGTGCCAGCAGCTTGGTCACTCAACTGAACACTGAAGCTTTCTTT.

The V call is TRBV28, the J call TRBJ2-3, with D possibly matching TRBD2 (7 bases). Trimming removed 5 bases at V and 4 bases at J, with 19 bases between. This CDR3 has 16 residues. The germline V gene encodes CDR1 MDHEN and CDR2 SYDVKM. The CDR3 DNA sequence: TGTGCCAGCAGTCCATTATTGAGGGGGGGTCCAGATACGCAGTATTTT. Translating gives CASSPLLRGGPDTQYF.

The J gene is TRBJ2-7, the V gene TRBV19; 10 bases line up with TRBD1. CDR3 length: 14 residues. V lost 7 bases to trimming and J lost 2 bases; unmatched junction nucleotides: 5. Germline values: CDR1 LNHDA, CDR2 SQIVND (reference sequence). The CDR3 spells CASKWGQGTYEQYF. For the CDR3, the DNA is TGTGCCAGTAAGTGGGGACAGGGGACCTACGAGCAGTACTTC.

The J gene is TRBJ2-5, the V gene TRBV12-5; D remains unclear. The V and J ends lost 8 bases and 1 base respectively, with 5 bases between them. Germline CDR1 reads LGHNT; CDR2 reads FRNRAP. This CDR3 spans 11 amino acids. CDR3: CASSSQETQYF. In nucleotides, the CDR3 is TGTGCTAGTTCCAGCCAAGAGACCCAGTACTTC.

The chain employs TRBV19 and TRBJ1-5, with D unclear. V gave up 3 bases and J gave up 6 bases, with 6 bases separating them. The CDR3 spans 12 residues. Germline CDR1 is LNHDA and CDR2 is SQIVND (reference sequence). This CDR3 reads CASSIGSQPQHF. The CDR3 region has the DNA TGTGCCAGTAGTATTGGTTCTCAGCCCCAGCATTTT. The full variable domain, its missing parts supplied by reference TRBV19 and TRBJ1-5, is DGGITQSPKYLFRKEGQNVTLSCEQNLNHDAMYWYRQDPGQGLRLIYYSQIVNDFQKGDIAEGYSVSREKKESFPLTVTSAQKNPTAFYLCASSIGSQPQHFGDGTRLSIL.

The CDR3 sequence: CASNLGTSGRDEQFF. The CDR3 DNA follows: TGTGCCAGCAACCTCGGGACTAGCGGGAGGGATGAGCAGTTCTTC. V is TRBV28 and J is TRBJ2-1, with 16 bases matching TRBD2. The V gene end was trimmed by 7 bases and the J gene end by 8 bases; junction bases not matched to a gene: 5. CDR1 and CDR2 from the germline V gene are MDHEN and SYDVKM. This CDR3 is built from 15 residues.

The CDR3 DNA reads as TGCGCCAGCAGTGAGTCGACGGGCGTCAATGAGCAGTTCTTC. Amino acids: CASSESTGVNEQFF. The V and J genes are TRBV10-1 and TRBJ2-1, with no clear D. Germline assignment: CDR1 WNHNN and CDR2 SYGVQD (reference sequence). This CDR3 is built from 14 residues. V gave up 0 bases and J gave up 6 bases, with 9 bases separating them.

J is TRBJ2-1 and V is TRBV11-3; D may be TRBD1 or TRBD2 (5 bases each). The CDR3 extends over 14 amino acids. Germline V gene sequence: CDR1 SGHNT, CDR2 YENEEA. V was pared by 5 bases and J by 6 bases, with 14 bases between. CDR3 DNA sequence: TGTGCCAGCAGCGGGACGGACACGGGCAATGAGCAGTTCTTC. Translated: CASSGTDTGNEQFF.

This clone was seen only once. At one of its ends the junction is not consistent with the germline gene, which may arise from a read error. CDR3 loop: CASSLGLAGAGNEQFF. DNA for the CDR3: TGTGCTAGCAGCTTGGGACTAGCGGGCGCGGGGAATGAGCAGTTCTTC. The chain links TRBV7-7 to TRBJ2-1; 12 nucleotides line up with TRBD2. The germline V gene encodes CDR1 SSHAT and CDR2 FNYEAQ (reference sequence). The CDR3 spans 16 residues. Based on the CDR3 plus reference TRBV7-7 and TRBJ2-1, the full variable domain is GAGVSQSPRYKVTKRGQDVTLRCDPISSHATLYWYQQALGQGPEFLTYFNYEAQPDKSGLPSDRFSAERPEGSISTLTIQRTEQRDSAMYRCASSLGLAGAGNEQFFGPGTRLTVL.

The rearrangement links TRBV14 to TRBJ2-5; D possibly corresponds to TRBD1 (6 bases). This CDR3 contains 17 residues. V was clipped by 0 bases and J by 5 bases, with 19 bases between them. In germline, CDR1 is SGHDN, CDR2 FVKESK. DNA for the CDR3: TGTGCCAGCAGCCAAGAGTGGTCCGGGCCGAGGGGGGAGACCCAGTACTTC. It specifies CASSQEWSGPRGETQYF. Supplemented by reference TRBV14 and TRBJ2-5, the full variable domain reads EAGVTQFPSHSVIEKGQTVTLRCDPISGHDNLYWYRRVMGKEIKFLLHFVKESKQDESGMPNNRFLAERTGGTYSTLKVQPAELEDSGVYFCASSQEWSGPRGETQYFGPGTRLLVL.

This clone was seen a few times. V is TRBV18 and J is TRBJ1-3, with no clear D. This CDR3 region has 16 residues. V lost 3 bases, J lost 0 bases, and 12 bases lay in between. Per the germline V gene, CDR1 is KGHSH and CDR2 is LQKENI. CDR3 sequence reads: CASSPGLPNSGNTIYF. The CDR3 nucleotides read TGTGCCAGCTCACCCGGACTGCCGAACTCTGGAAACACCATATATTTT.

The chain employs TRBV15 and TRBJ2-1; either TRBD1 or TRBD2 may supply D (5 bases each). The CDR3 loop spans 11 amino acids. Trimming stripped 1 base from V and 11 bases from J, with 6 bases between. Per the germline V gene, CDR1 is LNHNV and CDR2 is YYDKDF (reference sequence). CDR3 in amino acids: CATSRGGQQFF. The CDR3 coding sequence is TGTGCCACCAGCAGAGGGGGACAGCAGTTCTTC.

J is TRBJ2-7 and V is TRBV4-1; perhaps TRBD2 as D (6 bases). V lost 0 bases, J lost 2 bases, and 26 bases lay in between. The CDR3 runs 20 residues. In germline, CDR1 is MGHRA, CDR2 YSYEKL. CDR3 nucleotide sequence: TGCGCCAGCAGCCAAGAAGGGGACTCAAGCAGGGTCTTCCACACCTACGAGCAGTACTTC. Protein: CASSQEGDSSRVFHTYEQYF.

The V call is TRBV7-3, the J call TRBJ2-5; D possibly corresponds to TRBD2 (5 bases). Trimming stripped 1 base from V and 7 bases from J, with 25 bases between. The V gene's germline CDR1 is SGHTA and CDR2 FQGTGA. The CDR3 loop spans 18 amino acids. CDR3 in amino acids: CASSLIWSVAERGRTQYF. CDR3 sequence (DNA): TGTGCCAGCAGCTTAATCTGGAGCGTAGCTGAACGGGGTAGGACCCAGTACTTC. Filled out from reference TRBV7-3 and TRBJ2-5, the complete variable domain reads GAGVSQTPSNKVTEKGKYVELRCDPISGHTALYWYRQSLGQGPEFLIYFQGTGAADDSGLPNDRFFAVRPEGSVSTLKIQRTERGDSAVYLCASSLIWSVAERGRTQYFGPGTRLLVL.

V gene TRBV28 combines with J gene TRBJ2-7; no reliable D call. Between the trimmed V and J ends, which lost 1 base and 6 bases, there was a span of 7 bases. The CDR3 runs 12 residues. From germline, CDR1 is MDHEN and CDR2 SYDVKM. DNA of the CDR3: TGTGCCAGCAGTTTATCCGCGTTCGAGCAGTACTTC. Encoded protein: CASSLSAFEQYF.

V is TRBV19 and J is TRBJ2-2, with D possibly being TRBD1 or TRBD2 (6 bases each). CDR3 length equals 16 residues. Per the germline V gene, CDR1 is LNHDA and CDR2 is SQIVND (reference sequence). Deletions cut 5 bases from V and 1 base from J, with 14 bases between. The DNA for the CDR3 is TGTGCCAGTAGTCGGGAGAGACAGGAGAACACCGGGGAGCTGTTTTTT. It codes for CASSRERQENTGELFF.

A note on this clone: This sample includes further DNA sequences coding for the same CDR3. The chain combines TRBV11-2 with TRBJ2-7; D possibly matches TRBD1 or TRBD2 (6 bases each). The CDR3 loop spans 14 amino acids. Germline V gene lookup returns CDR1 SGHAT and CDR2 FQNNGV. V was cut by 6 bases and J by 3 bases, with 15 bases left in between. This chain's CDR3 is CASSNRGQFYEQYF. CDR3 DNA sequence: TGTGCCAGCAGTAATCGGGGGCAGTTCTACGAGCAGTACTTC.